This T cell receptor beta chain was identified in a study of T-cell memory formation after mild COVID-19. TCRdb reprocessed the 5' RACE reads via MiXCR and lists one record per CDR3 protein. The table includes about 210,000 distinct CDR3 sequences, around 26% detected once. This CDR3 spans 16 amino acids. J gave up 6 bases and V 5 bases, and 7 bases lay outside the gene matches. Germline V gene lookup returns CDR1 SGHAT and CDR2 FQNNGV. Sequencing was performed on PBMCs or a T cell subset sorted from them (not recorded which). The sequence was obtained from an adult woman who had mild COVID-19 (a few samples of this study predate the infection). Cell type and time point are not known. The chain uses TRBV11-2 and TRBJ2-1; 13 bases are a match to TRBD2. The CDR3 reads CASSPWTSGRPNEQFF. In DNA form, the CDR3 reads TGTGCCAGCAGCCCCTGGACTAGCGGGAGACCCAATGAGCAGTTCTTC.